This T cell receptor (beta chain) is from a study of cytomegalovirus exposure and HLA in healthy donors. Study findings and constraints: With high specificity and sensitivity, the classifier reportedly diagnosed cytomegalovirus status. The study put 150 or so TCR beta chains on its list as cytomegalovirus-associated. First-cohort TCR clusters were later found to tend to co-occur in the approximately 110 validation repertoires.

There are 13 residues in the CDR3. Trimming removed 11 bases from V and 4 bases from J; junction bases left unmatched: 5. Sequencing was performed with immunoSEQ multiplex PCR; in TCRdb, only in-frame clones are kept and a portion is missing. This table holds about 360,000 clones, 80% to 90% found once. As concerns this clone: Its antigen is as yet unknown.

The clonotype originates from a young woman in good health and CMV-seronegative. The material sequenced was PBMCs. V and J are TRBV23-1 and TRBJ2-3, with TRBD2 identical over 11 bases. TRBV23-1 is known as an ORF, though its function is uncertain. In DNA form, the CDR3 reads TGCGCCTCTGGGGGACTAGCGGCAGATACGCAGTATTTT. It yields the protein CASGGLAADTQYF.